The source of this TCR beta chain is a study of T cells after yellow fever vaccination. Findings and limits, study-wide: FACS-sorted repertoires might harbor abundant contaminating clonotypes from the bulk population. Reappearance after the booster was observed for most primary-vaccination clones (roughly 97% CD4, around 90% CD8).

TCRdb reanalysed the 5' RACE reads using MiXCR and keeps one entry per CDR3 protein. The table has 250,000 to 300,000 distinct CDR3 sequences, around 10% seen once. Comment on this clonotype: The target antigen is unknown.

Germline loops: CDR1 SGDLS, CDR2 YYNGEE. V lost 0 bases to trimming and J lost 4 bases, with 5 bases between them. The CDR3 runs 13 residues. The sequence derives from a man between 18 and 35 years old who received the YFV17D yellow fever vaccine. Source: CD4+ T cells sorted from PBMCs, taken 5 days after the yellow fever booster vaccination. The V and J genes are TRBV9 and TRBJ1-5; no reliable D call. The CDR3: CASSVVGNQPQHF. CDR3 nucleotides: TGTGCCAGCAGCGTAGTAGGGAATCAGCCCCAGCATTTT.